A selection of T cell receptor beta chains follows, all from one sample in a study of cytomegalovirus exposure and HLA in healthy donors. TCRdb keeps only in-frame clones here, not all; method: immunoSEQ multiplex PCR. The sample lists over 150,000 clones, under 70% occurring once. What was sequenced was PBMCs. These receptors were obtained from a woman between 40 and 55 years old in good health and CMV-seropositive. CDR3s include the opening cysteine and the closing phenylalanine or tryptophan. D genes are given only for firm matches. Size values are once, few and many counts, or a class for expanded clones, and some rows have none.

TGTGCCAGCAGCTTGCCTGGCAGGGATGAAAAACTGTTTTTT	CASSLPGRDEKLFF	NA	NA	TRBV5-6	TRBJ1-4
TGTGCCACTAGGACAGCCGGAAACTTATATGGCTACACCTTC	CATRTAGNLYGYTF	NA	NA	TRBV19	TRBJ1-2
TGTGCCAGCAGACCCGGGACAGGGGAGACCCAGTACTTC	CASRPGTGETQYF	TRBD1	NA	TRBV11-3	TRBJ2-5
TGCAGCGTTGAACGGAGGCTAGCGGGAGGGGGCGAGCAGTTCTTC	CSVERRLAGGGEQFF	TRBD2	NA	TRBV29-1	TRBJ2-1
TGTGCCAGCAGCGCGTCCTTGAACACCGGGGAGCTGTTTTTT	CASSASLNTGELFF	NA	NA	TRBV9	TRBJ2-2
TGTGCCAGCAGCCAAGGAGGGGGGGACCATGTAAATGAGCAGTTCTTC	CASSQGGGDHVNEQFF	NA	NA	TRBV5-4	TRBJ2-1
TGTGCCAGCACCAGCGGGACAGGTGGCTTCGAGCAGTACTTC	CASTSGTGGFEQYF	NA	NA	TRBV28	TRBJ2-7
TGTGCCATCAGTACAGGGGACCTTATCTCCTACGAGCAGTACTTC	CAISTGDLISYEQYF	TRBD1	NA	TRBV10-3	TRBJ2-7
TGTGCCAGCTCACCACCTAGTCGAGGGGAGCTGTTTTTT	CASSPPSRGELFF	NA	NA	TRBV18	TRBJ2-2
TGTGCCAGCAGTTACGTTGGACAGGGAGGAAACACCATATATTTT	CASSYVGQGGNTIYF	TRBD1	NA	TRBV6-5	TRBJ1-3
TGTGCCAGCAGGACCGAGGAGGGAACGCAGTATTTT	CASRTEEGTQYF	NA	NA	TRBV6-6	TRBJ2-3
TGTGCCAGCAGCTTAGTTGCCGGGAGATATAGCAATCAGCCCCAGCATTTT	CASSLVAGRYSNQPQHF	NA	NA	TRBV7-2	TRBJ1-5
TGTGCCAGCAAAGGAGGGCTCGGAGAGACCCAGTACTTC	CASKGGLGETQYF	NA	NA	TRBV6-5	TRBJ2-5
TGTGCCAGCAGGTTTTGGCAGGGGGCTGTGGATGAGCAGTTCTTC	CASRFWQGAVDEQFF	TRBD1	NA	TRBV27	TRBJ2-1
TGTGCCAGCAGCCCCCTCCGGACACGAAGCTCCTACGAGCAGTACTTC	CASSPLRTRSSYEQYF	NA	NA	TRBV28	TRBJ2-7
TGTGCCAGCTCGCGGACTAAATTATACGAGCAGTACTTC	CASSRTKLYEQYF	NA	once	TRBV2	TRBJ2-7
TGTGCCAGCAGCCCCGTTTCGGGAAGTCTCTACGAGCAGTACTTC	CASSPVSGSLYEQYF	NA	few	TRBV9	TRBJ2-7
TGCAGCGTTGATTGGGACAGGAATTACGAGCAGTACTTC	CSVDWDRNYEQYF	TRBD1	NA	TRBV29-1	TRBJ2-7
TGTGCCAGCAGGGGACAGGGCACCACTGAAGCTTTCTTT	CASRGQGTTEAFF	TRBD1	NA	TRBV6-5	TRBJ1-1
TGCGCCAGCAGCTTGGGCACAGGGGGGGAAAAACTGTTTTTT	CASSLGTGGEKLFF	TRBD1	NA	TRBV5-1	TRBJ1-4
TGTGCCAGCAGTTTCCAACCAGGGGGCGTAATGGCTTTCTTT	CASSFQPGGVMAFF	TRBD1	NA	TRBV6-5	TRBJ1-1
TGTGCCAGTATCCGGACTAGCGGGAGGGCAGCGAACACCGGGGAGCTGTTTTTT	CASIRTSGRAANTGELFF	TRBD2	NA	TRBV19	TRBJ2-2
TGTGCCAGCAGCGGCTCTAGCGGGGGGAAGTACGAGCAGTACTTC	CASSGSSGGKYEQYF	TRBD2	few	TRBV9	TRBJ2-7
TGTGCCAGCAGCTTAGTGTCAGGGGTCCAGGGGGACACCATATATTTT	CASSLVSGVQGDTIYF	TRBD1	once	TRBV7-2	TRBJ1-3
TGTGCCAGCAGCGTCCGGACTAGCGGTTACAATGAGCAGTTCTTC	CASSVRTSGYNEQFF	TRBD2	once	TRBV2	TRBJ2-1
TGTGCCAGCAGCGAGAGGGGGCCGAACACTGAAGCTTTCTTT	CASSERGPNTEAFF	TRBD1	NA	TRBV7-3	TRBJ1-1
TGTGCCAGCAGCACCCTTCCCGACAGGGGGCGCACCGGGGAGCTGTTTTTT	CASSTLPDRGRTGELFF	NA	NA	TRBV21-1	TRBJ2-2
TGCGCCAGCAGCCAGGGGACCGGGACAGGGGTCTACGAGCAGTACTTC	CASSQGTGTGVYEQYF	TRBD1	few	TRBV4-3	TRBJ2-7
TGTGCCAGCTCACCACCGGGGCGGGGGAGACGCGAGCAGTACTTC	CASSPPGRGRREQYF	TRBD2	once	TRBV18	TRBJ2-7
TGCGCCAGCAGCCAAGGGTTCAGGGATCGATATATACAAGAGACCCAGTACTTC	CASSQGFRDRYIQETQYF	NA	NA	TRBV4-1	TRBJ2-5
TGTGCCAGCAGCTTGGGAGCGGGGGGGCTTGAGACCCAGTACTTC	CASSLGAGGLETQYF	TRBD2	NA	TRBV5-4	TRBJ2-5
TGCGCCAGCAGCTTGGGAGTACAGGGTCGGTACGAGCAGTACTTC	CASSLGVQGRYEQYF	NA	few	TRBV5-1	TRBJ2-7
TGCAGCGTTAACCTAAACTACTACGAGCAGTACTTC	CSVNLNYYEQYF	NA	once	TRBV29-1	TRBJ2-7
TGTGCCAGCAGCACCAGGACAGGGCCCTACGAGCAGTACTTC	CASSTRTGPYEQYF	TRBD1	NA	TRBV9	TRBJ2-7
TGTGCCAGCAGTCTCTGGGCTACGGGACAGGGGCCCAACACCGGGGAGCTGTTTTTT	CASSLWATGQGPNTGELFF	TRBD1	NA	TRBV7-3	TRBJ2-2
TGTGCCAGTAGTTCCCGAGGGTGGGACAGTTCTGGCTACACCTTC	CASSSRGWDSSGYTF	TRBD1	NA	TRBV19	TRBJ1-2
TGTGCCAGCAGCTCCATACCGGGACAGGGACCTGGGGCCAACGTCCTGACTTTC	CASSSIPGQGPGANVLTF	TRBD1	few	TRBV11-2	TRBJ2-6
TGTGCCAGCAGCTTAGAAGAGGGCGGGAGGGCCTACCAATCCTACGAGCAGTACTTC	CASSLEEGGRAYQSYEQYF	TRBD2	NA	TRBV11-2	TRBJ2-7
TGCGCCAGCAGCCACGAACAGGGGTTTCGACAGGGCTACACCTTC	CASSHEQGFRQGYTF	TRBD1	NA	TRBV4-3	TRBJ1-2
TGCGCCAGCAAGGCTAGCGGGCAGAACACCGGGGAGCTGTTTTTT	CASKASGQNTGELFF	TRBD2	NA	TRBV5-1	TRBJ2-2
TGTGCCAGCAGTGATCAGGGACTGAAGACCCAGTACTTC	CASSDQGLKTQYF	NA	NA	TRBV2	TRBJ2-5
TGTGCCAGCAGCGCTAAATCAGATACGCAGTATTTT	CASSAKSDTQYF	NA	NA	TRBV9	TRBJ2-3
TGTGCCAGCTCATTGGGGGGGCCCGCAGATACGCAGTATTTT	CASSLGGPADTQYF	NA	NA	TRBV7-6	TRBJ2-3
TGCGCCAGCAGCCAATCTTACCAGGGGCTCCACGAGCAGTACTTC	CASSQSYQGLHEQYF	NA	few	TRBV4-3	TRBJ2-7
TGCGCCAGCACGGCGGGCCCAGGTCGCGAGCAGTACTTC	CASTAGPGREQYF	NA	NA	TRBV10-2	TRBJ2-7
TGTGCTAGTGGTTTGGGAAGACAGGGCTCTGGAAACACCATATATTTT	CASGLGRQGSGNTIYF	TRBD1	NA	TRBV12-5	TRBJ1-3